A selection of T cell receptor beta chains follows, all from one sample in a study of T cell repertoires in cytomegalovirus infection. No cognate antigen is known for these TCRs. Each CDR3 protein gets one entry after TCRdb re-called the reads with MiXCR. The data show over 100,000 distinct CDR3 sequences, around 10% seen once. What was sequenced was PBMCs, sequenced either directly or after in vitro stimulation (not recorded which). These receptors all come from a human donor in good health (CMV status not recorded). Some clones in this sample may be carry-over from other donors' samples. CDR3s include the opening cysteine and the closing phenylalanine or tryptophan.

V gene	J gene	CDR3 protein
TRBV11-2	TRBJ2-4	CASRAYGTRQYF
TRBV28	TRBJ2-3	CASSRPLRTDTQYF
TRBV2	TRBJ1-5	CASREGRRSINYSNQPQHF
TRBV19	TRBJ1-1	CASRDRTYEAFF
TRBV7-3	TRBJ2-1	CASSLLASGYNEQFF
TRBV27	TRBJ1-2	CASSLSRDRAGPYGYTF
TRBV4-1	TRBJ2-3	CASSQGLGQSPTDTQYF
TRBV19	TRBJ1-5	CASSILGRRDQPQHF
TRBV19	TRBJ2-7	CASSPTVTSYEQYF
TRBV4-3	TRBJ2-3	CASSQAWASTDTQYF
TRBV6-6	TRBJ1-1	CASSYRPVPEQAFF
TRBV7-2	TRBJ2-1	CASGELAGAGEQFF
TRBV10-3	TRBJ1-1	CAISDQGEAFF
TRBV27	TRBJ2-1	CASSFTATSGISPEQFF
TRBV2	TRBJ2-7	CASRDRGFYEQYF
TRBV28	TRBJ1-1	CASRLNDGPFEAFF
TRBV6-2/TRBV6-3	TRBJ1-1	CASSTRDRNTEAFF
TRBV7-2	TRBJ2-5	CASSLRKLETQYF
TRBV5-8	TRBJ1-2	CASSLGLTSTNYGYTF
TRBV7-3	TRBJ2-5	CASSLSPMTGGETQYF
TRBV7-6	TRBJ2-1	CASRSGAYNEQFF
TRBV7-2	TRBJ1-5	CASSLASAFRGAIGGNQPQHF
TRBV12-3/TRBV12-4	TRBJ1-2	CASSFGRRGGYTF
TRBV12-3/TRBV12-4	TRBJ1-4	CASRDDRGSEKLFF